This T cell receptor (beta chain) was identified in a study of CD8+CD57+ T cells in acquired aplastic anemia. TCR beta VDJ and CDR3 were profiled, and genomic DNA was the template. MiXCR was run by TCRdb on the reads, yielding one entry per CDR3 protein. The sample includes about half a million distinct CDR3 sequences, less than 35% of them seen just once. Germline CDR1 SNHLY, CDR2 FYNNEI. The CDR3 sequence is 13 residues long. Deletions cut 10 bases from V and 11 bases from J, with 18 bases between. This clonotype has at least ten counts. Patients chosen for sequencing had shown CD8+CD57+ cell expansion by flow cytometry.

The chain joins TRBV2 to TRBJ1-6, with D perhaps TRBD1 (5 bases). This TCR was recovered from a human donor with aplastic anemia. The material sequenced was sorted CD4+, CD8+, or CD8+CD57+ T cells (not recorded which) from PBMCs. CDR3 loop: CATGDSSGTPLHF. The CDR3 DNA follows: TGTGCCACGGGAGACAGCTCCGGGACACCCCTCCACTTT.